A single sample gave rise to the 11 T cell receptor beta chains below, sequenced in a study of T cells in Graves' hyperthyroidism and ophthalmopathy. The CDR3 regions of TCR beta were amplified from RNA transcripts. First-round RT-PCR of the TCR CDR3 relied on the HTBI primer set. One entry per CDR3 protein, called by TCRdb with MiXCR from the multiplex PCR reads. The sample comprises fewer than 800,000 distinct CDR3 sequences, 16% of which are singletons, and around 8% rests with the top ten. Sequencing used blood. The receptors come from a man aged 18 to 30 with Graves' hyperthyroidism.

This clonotype was seen just once. The chain employs TRBV6-1 and TRBJ1-5, with 7 bases matching TRBD1. This CDR3 has 15 residues. The germline V gene has CDR1 MNHNS and CDR2 SASEGT. V gave up 7 bases and J gave up 4 bases; unmatched junction bases: 10. In DNA, the CDR3 is TGTGCCAGCACCCCCAGGGGGGTAGGAAATCAGCCCCAGCATTTT. Translation gives CASTPRGVGNQPQHF.

This clonotype was detected many times. The V and J genes are TRBV5-1 and TRBJ1-1, with D maybe TRBD1 (5 bases). Trimming left V 4 bases short and J 5 bases short, with 15 bases between. CDR3 length equals 14 residues. The germline V gene has CDR1 SGHRS and CDR2 YFSETQ. This CDR3 reads CASSPETAVTEAFF. The CDR3 DNA is TGCGCCAGCAGCCCAGAGACAGCTGTTACTGAAGCTTTCTTT.

Ten or more counts support this clonotype. The V call is TRBV2, the J call TRBJ2-1; 14 nucleotides match TRBD2. CDR1 is SNHLY and CDR2 is FYNNEI in the germline V gene. With 0 bases clipped from V and 7 bases from J, the junction kept 5 bases outside the gene matches. The CDR3 spans 17 residues. This CDR3 reads CASSEARTSGRFNEQFF. The CDR3 nucleotides are TGTGCCAGCAGTGAAGCGCGGACTAGCGGGAGGTTTAATGAGCAGTTCTTC.

Ten or more counts support this clonotype. This chain uses TRBV7-2 with TRBJ2-5, with D perhaps TRBD1 or TRBD2 (5 bases each). The CDR3 runs to 14 residues. V shed 0 bases and J shed 4 bases, with 9 bases lying between them. CDR1 SGHTA and CDR2 FQGNSA come from the germline V gene. For the CDR3, the DNA is TGTGCCAGCAGCTTAGCAAGGGGACGAGAGACCCAGTACTTC. It specifies CASSLARGRETQYF.

This clonotype was seen a handful of times. The J gene is TRBJ1-3, the V gene TRBV6-1; weak D call: TRBD1 (5 bases). In germline, CDR1 is MNHNS, CDR2 SASEGT. Trimming removed 4 bases at V and 0 bases at J, with 10 bases between. This CDR3 comprises 15 residues. CDR3 protein: CASSGHRFSGNTIYF. For the CDR3, the DNA is TGTGCCAGCAGTGGGCACAGGTTCTCTGGAAACACCATATATTTT.

Ten or more counts support this clonotype. Written as DNA, the CDR3 is TGTGCCTGGTCGCCTAGCGGGCCGTGGGGGCCGCAGTATTTT. Translated, it gives CAWSPSGPWGPQYF. J is TRBJ2-3 and V is TRBV30, with TRBD2 matching 8 bases. The CDR3 totals 14 residues. Germline CDR1 and CDR2: GTSNPN and SVGIG (reference sequence). V lost 5 bases to trimming and J lost 10 bases; unmatched junction nucleotides: 14.

This clonotype was seen many times. The chain links TRBV6-1 to TRBJ2-3; 9 positions agree with TRBD2. V trimming: 6 bases; J trimming: 3 bases; junction bases outside the gene matches: 4. CDR3 length: 14 residues. Per the germline V gene, CDR1 is MNHNS and CDR2 is SASEGT. DNA of the CDR3: TGTGCCAGCAGCCCTGGACTAGCGACAGATACGCAGTATTTT. It encodes CASSPGLATDTQYF.

This clonotype turned up a few times. J is TRBJ2-3 and V is TRBV6-1, with 7 bases matching TRBD2. The CDR3 is 18 amino acids. V trimming: 5 bases; J trimming: 0 bases; junction bases outside the gene matches: 14. Germline values: CDR1 MNHNS, CDR2 SASEGT. This CDR3 is CASSRLANRGESTDTQYF. CDR3 DNA sequence: TGTGCCAGCAGTAGACTAGCTAACCGAGGCGAGAGCACAGATACGCAGTATTTT.

This sequence joins TRBV4-1 and TRBJ2-5; 9 positions agree with TRBD2. The CDR3 consists of 18 residues. The germline V gene encodes CDR1 MGHRA and CDR2 YSYEKL. J lost 4 bases, V lost 2 bases, and 14 bases had no gene match. CDR3 bases: TGCGCCAGCAGCCAACCCCCGGGACTAGCCCGGAGGAGAGAGACCCAGTACTTC. It is translated as CASSQPPGLARRRETQYF.

J is TRBJ2-4 and V is TRBV7-9; no definite D call. CDR1 and CDR2 from the germline V gene are SEHNR and FQNEAQ (reference sequence). The CDR3 loop spans 13 amino acids. V lost 1 base and J lost 6, with 7 bases in between. The CDR3 bases are TGTGCCAGCAGCTTAGATACTGGAAACATTCAGTACTTC. Translation gives CASSLDTGNIQYF.

This clonotype was observed many times. The chain combines TRBV6-5 with TRBJ2-3; D tentatively fits TRBD1 or TRBD2 (5 bases each). Deletions cut 4 bases from V and 2 bases from J, with 16 bases between. This CDR3 has 16 residues. CDR1 is MNHEY, CDR2 SVGAGI, per germline. The CDR3 protein is CASSWPPQGDTDTQYF. CDR3 sequence (DNA): TGTGCCAGCAGTTGGCCTCCTCAGGGAGACACAGATACGCAGTATTTT.